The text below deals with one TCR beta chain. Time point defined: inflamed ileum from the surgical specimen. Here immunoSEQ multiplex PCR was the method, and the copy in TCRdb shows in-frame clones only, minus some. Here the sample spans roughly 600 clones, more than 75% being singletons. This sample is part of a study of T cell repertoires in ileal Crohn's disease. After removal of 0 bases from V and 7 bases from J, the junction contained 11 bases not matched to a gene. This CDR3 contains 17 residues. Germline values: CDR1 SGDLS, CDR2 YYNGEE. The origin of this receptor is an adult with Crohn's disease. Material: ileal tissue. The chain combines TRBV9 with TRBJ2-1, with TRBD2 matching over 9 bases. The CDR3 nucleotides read TGTGCCAGCAGCGTAGTGGATAGCGGGAGTGTCAGAAATGAGCAGTTCTTC. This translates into CASSVVDSGSVRNEQFF.